The next 11 T cell receptor beta chains were all read from a single sample in a study of blood T cell repertoires in COVID-19. Sequencing used immunoSEQ multiplex PCR; TCRdb keeps in-frame clones, though not all of them. The sample lists hundreds of thousands of clones; about 87% were seen once. The sample taken for sequencing was PBMCs or T cells enriched from blood (not recorded which). Receptor source: a woman in her 30s with acute COVID-19.

To note about this clone: The identical CDR3 is also encoded by other nucleotide sequences in the sample. The chain is built from TRBV7-9 and TRBJ1-2; 7 bases map to TRBD1. The CDR3 length is 13 residues. Germline V gene lookup returns CDR1 SEHNR and CDR2 FQNEAQ (reference sequence). The V and J ends lost 5 bases and 2 bases, in that order; junction bases with no gene match: 2. The DNA of the CDR3 is TGTGCCAGCAGCCTACAGGGGAACTATGGCTACACCTTC. Translated: CASSLQGNYGYTF.

V and J are TRBV7-9 and TRBJ1-6, with TRBD1 as a possible D gene (5 bases). CDR3 length: 15 amino acids. The V gene lost 8 bases and the J gene lost 9 bases, with 20 bases spanning the gap. Germline values: CDR1 SEHNR, CDR2 FQNEAQ (reference sequence). Here the CDR3 reads CASGQGTGPPSPLHF. The CDR3 DNA is TGTGCCAGCGGCCAGGGAACTGGGCCCCCTTCACCCCTCCACTTT. Combining the CDR3 with reference TRBV7-9 and TRBJ1-6 gives the whole variable domain DTGVSQNPRHKITKRGQNVTFRCDPISEHNRLYWYRQTLGQGPEFLTYFQNEAQLEKSRLLSDRFSAERPKGSFSTLEIQRTEQGDSAMYLCASGQGTGPPSPLHFGNGTRLTVT.

This sequence joins TRBV4-1 and TRBJ1-2; TRBD1 agrees at 9 bases. The CDR3 is 17 residues long. The V gene's germline CDR1 is MGHRA and CDR2 YSYEKL. Unmatched junction bases numbered 12, after V lost 3 bases and J lost 4 bases. This CDR3 reads CASSQSGEGGQGYGYTF. Written as DNA, the CDR3 is TGCGCCAGCAGCCAGAGTGGCGAGGGGGGACAGGGCTATGGCTACACCTTC.

J is TRBJ1-3 and V is TRBV24-1; D is undetermined. Trimming removed 6 bases at V and 6 bases at J, with 17 bases between. The CDR3 is 15 residues long. Germline CDR1 and CDR2: KGHDR and SFDVKD. The CDR3 loop reads CATSTLGQEVNTIYF. As DNA, the CDR3 is TGTGCCACCAGTACCTTAGGGCAGGAGGTAAACACCATATATTTT.

V and J are TRBV27 and TRBJ2-2; unclear D gene. V dropped 3 bases and J dropped 5 bases, with 4 bases sitting between them. Germline V gene lookup returns CDR1 MNHEY and CDR2 SMNVEV (reference sequence). This CDR3 is built from 12 residues. The CDR3 nucleotides are TGTGCCAGCAGTTTTCCTACCGGGGAGCTGTTTTTT. This sequence encodes CASSFPTGELFF.

The rearrangement joins TRBV30 to TRBJ2-5; D not certain. Looked up from germline, CDR1 is GTSNPN and CDR2 is SVGIG (reference sequence). V lost 0 bases, J lost 1 base, and 12 bases lay in between. There are 15 residues in the CDR3. The CDR3 is CAWSVLLHIQETQYF. As DNA, the CDR3 is TGTGCCTGGAGTGTACTATTACACATCCAAGAGACCCAGTACTTC.

The V call is TRBV7-9, the J call TRBJ1-5; 8 bases align to TRBD1. Per germline, CDR1 SEHNR and CDR2 FQNEAQ (reference sequence). The CDR3 is 19 amino acids. Germline trimming cut 1 base from V and 6 bases from J; bases unmatched to any gene: 17. In nucleotides, the CDR3 is TGTGCCAGCAGCTTAGAGACAGGGGACCGGGCTTGGGAGGCTCAGCCCCAGCATTTT. Translating gives CASSLETGDRAWEAQPQHF.

The chain is built from TRBV6-5 and TRBJ1-1, with D tentatively TRBD1 (6 bases). There are 14 residues in the CDR3. Germline CDR1 and CDR2: MNHEY and SVGAGI. V lost 7 bases to trimming and J lost 1 base, with 13 bases between them. The CDR3 region is CASNPDRQNTEAFF. The CDR3 DNA follows: TGTGCCAGCAACCCGGACAGACAGAACACTGAAGCTTTCTTT.

The J gene is TRBJ2-1, the V gene TRBV19, with D tentatively TRBD1 (7 bases). Trimming pared 4 bases from V and 6 bases from J, leaving 22 bases between. From germline, CDR1 is LNHDA and CDR2 SQIVND (reference sequence). The length of the CDR3 is 17 residues. CDR3 nucleotides: TGTGCCAGTAGTACTAGACAGGGAGGAGGATCATTCAATGAGCAGTTCTTC. It codes for CASSTRQGGGSFNEQFF.

The chain has TRBV4-1 and TRBJ1-5, with TRBD1 matching 11 bases. After removal of 4 bases from V and 2 bases from J, the junction contained 1 base not matched to a gene. Per the germline V gene, CDR1 is MGHRA and CDR2 is YSYEKL. This CDR3 region has 15 residues. CDR3 nucleotides: TGCGCCAGCAGCCGGGACAGGGGGGGCAATCAGCCCCAGCATTTT. Translation: CASSRDRGGNQPQHF.

The chain couples TRBV7-9 to TRBJ1-3; 9 nucleotides agree with TRBD1. The CDR3 runs to 16 residues. Unmatched junction bases numbered 7, after V lost 5 bases and J lost 2 bases. Germline assignment: CDR1 SEHNR and CDR2 FQNEAQ (reference sequence). This chain's CDR3 is CASSTYRGPPGNTIYF. The CDR3 coding sequence is TGTGCCAGCAGCACCTACAGGGGGCCTCCTGGAAACACCATATATTTT.